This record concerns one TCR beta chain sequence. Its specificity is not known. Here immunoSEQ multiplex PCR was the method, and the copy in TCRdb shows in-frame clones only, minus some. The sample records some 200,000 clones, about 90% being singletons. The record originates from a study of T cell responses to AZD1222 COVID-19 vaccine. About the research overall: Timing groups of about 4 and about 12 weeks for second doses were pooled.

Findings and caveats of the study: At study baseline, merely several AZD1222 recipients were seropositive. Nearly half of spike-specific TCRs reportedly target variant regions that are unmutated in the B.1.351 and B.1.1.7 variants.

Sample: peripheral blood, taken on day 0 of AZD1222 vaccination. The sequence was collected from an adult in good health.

CDR3 sequence (DNA): TGTGCCAGCAGTGACTCGAATCCCGGGACTCCCCGAGGGGCCAATCAGCCCCAGCATTTT. Amino acids: CASSDSNPGTPRGANQPQHF. The J gene is TRBJ1-5, the V gene TRBV6-4; tentatively, D is TRBD1 (5 bases). The ends were cut back, 0 bases at V and 3 bases at J, with 24 bases in the middle. The CDR3 has 20 amino acids. Germline CDR1 is MRHNA and CDR2 is SNTAGT.